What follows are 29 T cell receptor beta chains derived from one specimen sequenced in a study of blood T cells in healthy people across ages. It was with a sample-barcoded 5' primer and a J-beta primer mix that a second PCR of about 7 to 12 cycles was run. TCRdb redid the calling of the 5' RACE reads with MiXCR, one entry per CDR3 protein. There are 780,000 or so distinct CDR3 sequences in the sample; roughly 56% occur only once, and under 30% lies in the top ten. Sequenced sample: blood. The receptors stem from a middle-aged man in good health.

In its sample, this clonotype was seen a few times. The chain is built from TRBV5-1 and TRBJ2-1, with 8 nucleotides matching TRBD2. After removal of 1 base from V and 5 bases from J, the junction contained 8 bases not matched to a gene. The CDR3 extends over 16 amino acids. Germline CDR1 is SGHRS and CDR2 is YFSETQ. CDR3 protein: CASSLSLAGINNEQFF. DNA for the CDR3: TGCGCCAGCAGCTTGAGTTTAGCGGGGATAAACAATGAGCAGTTCTTC.

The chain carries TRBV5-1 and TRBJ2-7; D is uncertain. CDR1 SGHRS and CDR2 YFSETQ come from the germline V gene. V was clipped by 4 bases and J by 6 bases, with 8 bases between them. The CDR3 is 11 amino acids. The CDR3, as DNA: TGCGCCAGCAGCACCGCCGGCGAGCAGTACTTC. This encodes CASSTAGEQYF.

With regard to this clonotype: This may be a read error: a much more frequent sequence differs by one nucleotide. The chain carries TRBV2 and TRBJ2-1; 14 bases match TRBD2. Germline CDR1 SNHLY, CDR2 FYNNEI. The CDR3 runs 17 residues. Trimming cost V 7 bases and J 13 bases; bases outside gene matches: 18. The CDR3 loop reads CASTNGLAGGRGETQFF. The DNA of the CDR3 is TGTGCCAGCACCAACGGACTAGCGGGGGGCCGGGGAGAGACCCAGTTCTTC. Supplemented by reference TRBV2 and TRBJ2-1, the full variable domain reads EPEVTQTPSHQVTQMGQEVILRCVPISNHLYFYWYRQILGQKVEFLVSFYNNEISEKSEIFDDQFSVERPDGSNFTLKIRSTKLEDSAMYFCASTNGLAGGRGETQFFGPGTRLTVL.

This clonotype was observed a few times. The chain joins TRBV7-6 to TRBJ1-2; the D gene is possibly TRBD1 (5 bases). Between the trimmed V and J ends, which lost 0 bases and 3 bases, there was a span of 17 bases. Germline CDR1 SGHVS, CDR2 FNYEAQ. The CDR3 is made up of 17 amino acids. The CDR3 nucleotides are TGTGCCAGCAGCTTAGCAAAGATGAGGTCGGGGGACTATGGCTACACCTTC. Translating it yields CASSLAKMRSGDYGYTF.

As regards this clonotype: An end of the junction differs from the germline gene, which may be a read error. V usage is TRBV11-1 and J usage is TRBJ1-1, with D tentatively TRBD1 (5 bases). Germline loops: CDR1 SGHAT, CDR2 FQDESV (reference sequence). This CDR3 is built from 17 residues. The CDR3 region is CASSSPKLGVLNTEAFF. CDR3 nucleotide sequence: TGCGCCAGCAGCTCCCCTAAGCTGGGGGTTCTGAACACTGAAGCTTTCTTT.

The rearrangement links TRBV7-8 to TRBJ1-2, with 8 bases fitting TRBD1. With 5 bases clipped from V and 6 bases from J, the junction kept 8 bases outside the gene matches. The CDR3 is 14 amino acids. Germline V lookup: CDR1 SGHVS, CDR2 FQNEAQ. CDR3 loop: CASSLGTGLNGYTF. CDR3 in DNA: TGTGCCAGCAGCCTAGGGACAGGCTTGAATGGCTACACCTTC.

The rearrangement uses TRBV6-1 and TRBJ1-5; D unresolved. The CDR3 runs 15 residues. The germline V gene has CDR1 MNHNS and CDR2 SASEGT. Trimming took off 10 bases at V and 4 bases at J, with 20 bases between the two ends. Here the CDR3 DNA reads TGTGCCACCCGATTTTCGGAGGCCTCGAATCAGCCCCAGCATTTT. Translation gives CATRFSEASNQPQHF.

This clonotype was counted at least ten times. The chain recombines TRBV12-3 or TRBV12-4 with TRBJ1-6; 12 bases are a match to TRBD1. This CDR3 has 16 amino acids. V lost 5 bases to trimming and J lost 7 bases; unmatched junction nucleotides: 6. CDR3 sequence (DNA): TGTGCCAGCAGTCCAGGGACAGGGGGCGTAAATTCACCCCTCCACTTT. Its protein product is CASSPGTGGVNSPLHF.

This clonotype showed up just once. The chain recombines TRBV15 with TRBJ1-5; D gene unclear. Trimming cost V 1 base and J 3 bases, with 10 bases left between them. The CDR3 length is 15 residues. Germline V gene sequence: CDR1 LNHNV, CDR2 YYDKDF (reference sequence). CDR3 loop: CATSRVADTNQPQHF. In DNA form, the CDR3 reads TGTGCCACCAGCAGAGTGGCAGATACCAATCAGCCCCAGCATTTT.

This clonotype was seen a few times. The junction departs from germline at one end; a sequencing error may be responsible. The CDR3 here is CASSQDTRSMNTEAFF. In DNA, the CDR3 is TGCGCCAGTAGCCAAGATACTAGGAGCATGAACACTGAAGCTTTCTTT. The chain employs TRBV4-3 and TRBJ1-1; no reliable D call. The CDR3 totals 16 residues. The germline V gene encodes CDR1 LGHNA and CDR2 YSLEER.

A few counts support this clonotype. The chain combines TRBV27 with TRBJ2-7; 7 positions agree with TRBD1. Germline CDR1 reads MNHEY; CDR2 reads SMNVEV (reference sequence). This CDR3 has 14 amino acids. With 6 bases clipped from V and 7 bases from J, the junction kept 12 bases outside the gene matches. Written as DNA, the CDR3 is TGTGCCAGCAGCCGTGACAGGGCAGTGCGTGAGCAGTACTTC. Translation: CASSRDRAVREQYF.

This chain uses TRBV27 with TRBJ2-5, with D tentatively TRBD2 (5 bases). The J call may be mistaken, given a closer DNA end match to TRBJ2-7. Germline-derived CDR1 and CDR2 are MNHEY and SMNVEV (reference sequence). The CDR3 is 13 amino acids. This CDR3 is CASSAVGTYEQYF. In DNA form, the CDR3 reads TGTGCCAGCAGTGCAGTCGGGACCTACGAGCAGTACTTC.

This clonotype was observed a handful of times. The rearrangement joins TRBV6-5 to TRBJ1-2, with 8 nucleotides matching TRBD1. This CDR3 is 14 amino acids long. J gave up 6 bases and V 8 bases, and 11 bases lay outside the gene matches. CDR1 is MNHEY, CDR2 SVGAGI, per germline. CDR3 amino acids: CASQGTGGDHGYTF. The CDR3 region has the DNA TGTGCCAGCCAAGGAACAGGGGGAGACCATGGCTACACCTTC.

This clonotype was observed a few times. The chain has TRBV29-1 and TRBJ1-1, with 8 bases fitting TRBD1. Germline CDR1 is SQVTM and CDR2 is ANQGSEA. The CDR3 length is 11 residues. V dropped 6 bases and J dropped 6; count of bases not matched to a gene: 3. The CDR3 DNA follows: TGCAGCGTGACAGGGGTCGCTGAAGCTTTCTTT. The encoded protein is CSVTGVAEAFF.

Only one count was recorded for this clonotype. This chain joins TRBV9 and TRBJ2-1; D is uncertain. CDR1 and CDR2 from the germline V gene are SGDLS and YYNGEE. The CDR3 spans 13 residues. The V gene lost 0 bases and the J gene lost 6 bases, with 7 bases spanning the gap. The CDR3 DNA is TGTGCCAGCAGCGTAGTGGGTGTCAATGAGCAGTTCTTC. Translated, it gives CASSVVGVNEQFF.

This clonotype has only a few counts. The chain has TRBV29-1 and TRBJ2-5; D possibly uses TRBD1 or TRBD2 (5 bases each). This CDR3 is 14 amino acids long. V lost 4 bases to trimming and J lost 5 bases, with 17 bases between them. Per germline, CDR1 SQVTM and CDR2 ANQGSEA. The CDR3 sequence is CSVAWGPRRETQYF. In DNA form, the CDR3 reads TGCAGCGTTGCTTGGGGACCGAGGAGGGAGACCCAGTACTTC.

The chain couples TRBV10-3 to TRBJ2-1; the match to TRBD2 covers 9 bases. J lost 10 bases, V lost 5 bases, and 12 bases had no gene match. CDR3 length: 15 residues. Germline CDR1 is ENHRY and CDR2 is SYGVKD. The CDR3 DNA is TGTGCCATCAGTTTTCCGGGGACTAGCAGGGAGGAGCAGTTCTTC. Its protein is CAISFPGTSREEQFF.

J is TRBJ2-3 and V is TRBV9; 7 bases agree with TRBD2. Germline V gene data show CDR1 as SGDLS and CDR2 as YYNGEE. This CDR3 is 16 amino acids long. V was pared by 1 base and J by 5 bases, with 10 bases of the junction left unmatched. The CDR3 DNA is TGTGCCAGCAGCGTAAGTGGGGGGGATTTGGGAGATACGCAGTATTTT. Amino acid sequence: CASSVSGGDLGDTQYF.

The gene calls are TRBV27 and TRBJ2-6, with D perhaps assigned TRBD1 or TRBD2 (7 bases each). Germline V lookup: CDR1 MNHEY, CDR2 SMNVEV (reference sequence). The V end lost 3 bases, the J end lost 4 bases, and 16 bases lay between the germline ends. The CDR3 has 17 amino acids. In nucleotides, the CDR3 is TGTGCCAGCAGTTTTTCAGGGGGGGCGCACGGGGCCAACGTCCTGACTTTC. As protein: CASSFSGGAHGANVLTF.

For the CDR3, the DNA is TGCAGTGCTAGGTCACTAGCGGGGGGCACAGATACGCAGTATTTT. It codes for CSARSLAGGTDTQYF. The chain combines TRBV20-1 with TRBJ2-3, with 11 nucleotides matching TRBD2. V was clipped by 3 bases and J by 1 base; unmatched bases: 3. The CDR3 runs to 15 residues. CDR1 is DFQATT, CDR2 SNEGSKA, per germline (reference sequence).

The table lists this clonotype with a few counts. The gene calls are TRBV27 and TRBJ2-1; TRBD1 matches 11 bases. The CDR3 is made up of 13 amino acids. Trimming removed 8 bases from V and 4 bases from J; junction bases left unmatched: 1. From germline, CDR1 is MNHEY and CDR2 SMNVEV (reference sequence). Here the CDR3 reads CASRDRGYNEQFF. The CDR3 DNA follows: TGTGCCAGCCGGGACAGGGGGTACAATGAGCAGTTCTTC.

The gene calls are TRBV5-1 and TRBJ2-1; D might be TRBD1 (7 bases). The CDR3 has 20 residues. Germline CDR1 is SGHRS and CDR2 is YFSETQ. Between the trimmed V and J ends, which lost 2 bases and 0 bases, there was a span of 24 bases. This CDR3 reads CASSFADPGGIISSYNEQFF. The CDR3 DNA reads TGCGCCAGCAGCTTCGCCGACCCAGGGGGGATCATATCCTCCTACAATGAGCAGTTCTTC.

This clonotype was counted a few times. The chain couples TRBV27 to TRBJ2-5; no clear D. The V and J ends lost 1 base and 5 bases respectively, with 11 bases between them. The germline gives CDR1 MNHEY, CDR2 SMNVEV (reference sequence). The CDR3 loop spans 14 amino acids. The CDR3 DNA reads TGTGCCAGCAGTTTATTCGGCCCCTCGGAGACCCAGTACTTC. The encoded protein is CASSLFGPSETQYF.

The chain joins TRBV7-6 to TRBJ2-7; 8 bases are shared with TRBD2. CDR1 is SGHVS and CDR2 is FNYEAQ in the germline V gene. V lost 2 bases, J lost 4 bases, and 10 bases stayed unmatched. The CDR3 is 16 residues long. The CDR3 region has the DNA TGTGCCAGCAGCTTAACGGAGTATAGCGGGGCGTACGAGCAGTACTTC. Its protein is CASSLTEYSGAYEQYF.

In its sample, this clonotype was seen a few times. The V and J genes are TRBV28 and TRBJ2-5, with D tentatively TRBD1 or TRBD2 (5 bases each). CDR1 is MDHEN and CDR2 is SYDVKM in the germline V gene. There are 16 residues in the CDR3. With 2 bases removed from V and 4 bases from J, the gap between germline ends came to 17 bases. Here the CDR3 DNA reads TGTGCCAGCAGTTTAGTTGGGACCTCTACGGGAGAGACCCAGTACTTC. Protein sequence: CASSLVGTSTGETQYF.

The CDR3 coding sequence is TGTGCCACCAGTGCGTACAGATCAGAGCAGTTCTTC. As protein: CATSAYRSEQFF. This chain links TRBV24-1 with TRBJ2-1; D unresolved. V gave up 5 bases and J gave up 10 bases, with 11 bases separating them. Germline values: CDR1 KGHDR, CDR2 SFDVKD. The CDR3 has 12 amino acids.

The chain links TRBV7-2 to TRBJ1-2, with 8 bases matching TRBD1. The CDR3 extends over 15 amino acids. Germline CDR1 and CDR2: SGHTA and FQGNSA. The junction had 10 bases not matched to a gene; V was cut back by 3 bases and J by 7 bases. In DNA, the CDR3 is TGTGCCAGCAGCTTTCCTCAGGGGGCGCTAGGTGGCTACACCTTC. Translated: CASSFPQGALGGYTF.

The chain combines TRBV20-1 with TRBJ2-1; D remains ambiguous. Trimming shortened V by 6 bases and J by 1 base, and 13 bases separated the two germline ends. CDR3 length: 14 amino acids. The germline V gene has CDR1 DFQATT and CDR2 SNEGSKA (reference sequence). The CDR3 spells CSANVMGSYNEQFF. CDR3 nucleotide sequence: TGCAGTGCCAATGTAATGGGATCCTACAATGAGCAGTTCTTC.

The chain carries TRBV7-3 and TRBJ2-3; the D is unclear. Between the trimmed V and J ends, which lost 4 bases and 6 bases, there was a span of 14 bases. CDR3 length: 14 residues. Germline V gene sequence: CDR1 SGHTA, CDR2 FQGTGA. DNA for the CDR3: TGTGCCAGCAGCTCACTGTTAGATCTGGATACGCAGTATTTT. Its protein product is CASSSLLDLDTQYF.